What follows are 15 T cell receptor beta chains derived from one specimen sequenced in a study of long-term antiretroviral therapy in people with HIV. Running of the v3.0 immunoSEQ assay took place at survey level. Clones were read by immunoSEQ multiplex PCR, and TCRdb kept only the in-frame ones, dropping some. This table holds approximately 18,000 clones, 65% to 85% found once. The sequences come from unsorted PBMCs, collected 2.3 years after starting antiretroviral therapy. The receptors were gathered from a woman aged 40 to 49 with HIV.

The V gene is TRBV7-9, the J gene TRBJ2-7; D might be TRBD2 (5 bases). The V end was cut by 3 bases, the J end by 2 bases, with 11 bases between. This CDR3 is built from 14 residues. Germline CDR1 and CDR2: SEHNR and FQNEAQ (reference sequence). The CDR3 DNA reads TGTGCCAGCAGCTTCGGGGATCCTCCCTACGAGCAGTACTTC. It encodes CASSFGDPPYEQYF.

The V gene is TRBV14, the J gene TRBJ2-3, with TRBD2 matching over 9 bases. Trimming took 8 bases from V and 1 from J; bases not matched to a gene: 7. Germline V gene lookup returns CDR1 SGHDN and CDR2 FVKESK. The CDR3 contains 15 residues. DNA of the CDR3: TGTGCCAGCCCCCGGGTAGCGGGGGGCACAGATACGCAGTATTTT. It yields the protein CASPRVAGGTDTQYF.

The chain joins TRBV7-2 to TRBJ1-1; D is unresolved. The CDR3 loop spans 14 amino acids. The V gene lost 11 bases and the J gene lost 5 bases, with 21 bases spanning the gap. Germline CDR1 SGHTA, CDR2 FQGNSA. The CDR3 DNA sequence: TGTGCCTCTGCTGTTTGGTATTCGGAAACTGAAGCTTTCTTT. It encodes CASAVWYSETEAFF.

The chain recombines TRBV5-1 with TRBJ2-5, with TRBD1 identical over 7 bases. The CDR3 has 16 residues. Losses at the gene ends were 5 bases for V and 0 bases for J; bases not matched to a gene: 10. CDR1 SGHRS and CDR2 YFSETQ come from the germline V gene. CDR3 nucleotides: TGCGCCAGCAGTCAAACAGGGGCTACGTACCAAGAGACCCAGTACTTC. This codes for CASSQTGATYQETQYF.

Here the CDR3 reads CAWSVNRGAGYTF. For the CDR3, the DNA is TGTGCCTGGAGTGTAAACAGGGGGGCTGGCTACACCTTC. This chain links TRBV30 with TRBJ1-2; 8 bases agree with TRBD1. CDR1 and CDR2 from the germline V gene are GTSNPN and SVGIG (reference sequence). This CDR3 is 13 amino acids long. V trimming: 0 bases; J trimming: 7 bases; junction bases outside the gene matches: 4. Full variable domain (remainder filled in from reference TRBV30 and TRBJ1-2): SQTIHQWPATLVQPVGSPLSLECTVEGTSNPNLYWYRQAAGRGLQLLFYSVGIGQISSEVPQNLSASRPQDRQFILSSKKLLLSDSGFYLCAWSVNRGAGYTFGSGTRLTVV.

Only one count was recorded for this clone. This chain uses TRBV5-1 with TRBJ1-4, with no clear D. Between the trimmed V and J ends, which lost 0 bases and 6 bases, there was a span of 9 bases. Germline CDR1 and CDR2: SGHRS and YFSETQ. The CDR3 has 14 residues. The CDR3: CASSLAGFHEKLFF. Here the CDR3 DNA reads TGCGCCAGCAGCTTGGCTGGGTTCCATGAAAAACTGTTTTTT. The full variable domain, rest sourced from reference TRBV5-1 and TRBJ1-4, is KAGVTQTPRYLIKTRGQQVTLSCSPISGHRSVSWYQQTPGQGLQFLFEYFSETQRNKGNFPGRFSGRQFSNSRSEMNVSTLELGDSALYLCASSLAGFHEKLFFGSGTQLSVL.

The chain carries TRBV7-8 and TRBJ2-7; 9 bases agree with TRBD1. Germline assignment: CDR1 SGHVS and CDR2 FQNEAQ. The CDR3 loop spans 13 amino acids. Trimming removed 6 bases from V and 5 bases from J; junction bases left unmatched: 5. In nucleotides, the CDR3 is TGTGCCAGCAGAGGGACAGGGATTCACGAGCAGTACTTC. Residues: CASRGTGIHEQYF.

The CDR3 DNA follows: TGTGCCAGCAGCCACCCCTTAACAGATACGCAGTATTTT. Protein sequence: CASSHPLTDTQYF. This chain uses TRBV7-9 with TRBJ2-3, with D hard to call. The V and J ends lost 5 bases and 3 bases respectively, with 9 bases between them. The V gene's germline CDR1 is SEHNR and CDR2 FQNEAQ (reference sequence). The CDR3 runs to 13 residues.

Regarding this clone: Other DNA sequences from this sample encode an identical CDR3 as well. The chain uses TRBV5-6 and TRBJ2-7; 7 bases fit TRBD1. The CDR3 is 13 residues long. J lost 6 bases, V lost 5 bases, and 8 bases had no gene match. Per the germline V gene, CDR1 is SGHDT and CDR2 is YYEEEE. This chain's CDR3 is CASSVRQGPEQYF. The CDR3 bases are TGTGCCAGCAGTGTGAGACAGGGACCCGAGCAGTACTTC.

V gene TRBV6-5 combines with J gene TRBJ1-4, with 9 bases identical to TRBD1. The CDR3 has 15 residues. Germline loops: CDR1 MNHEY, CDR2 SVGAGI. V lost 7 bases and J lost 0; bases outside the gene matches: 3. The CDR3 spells CASTRTGATNEKLFF. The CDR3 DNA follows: TGTGCCAGCACTCGGACAGGGGCAACTAATGAAAAACTGTTTTTT.

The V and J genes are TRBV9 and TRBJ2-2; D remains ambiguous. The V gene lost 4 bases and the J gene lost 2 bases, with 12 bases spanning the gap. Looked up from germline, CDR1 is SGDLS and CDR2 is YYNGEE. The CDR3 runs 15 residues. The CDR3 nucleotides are TGTGCCAGCAGCCCACGAGGTCAAAACACCGGGGAGCTGTTTTTT. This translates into CASSPRGQNTGELFF.

CDR3 bases: TGTGCCAGCGGCGAGGGGGTTAGCACAGATACGCAGTATTTT. Translating gives CASGEGVSTDTQYF. The rearrangement joins TRBV5-4 to TRBJ2-3; D may be TRBD1 (6 bases). CDR1 is SGHNT, CDR2 YYREEE, per germline (reference sequence). V was cut by 7 bases and J by 0 bases, with 12 bases left in between. The CDR3 length is 14 residues.

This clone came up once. The CDR3 DNA is TGTGCCAGCAGTGAATTAACTAGCGGAGCCTACGAGCAGTACTTC. This encodes CASSELTSGAYEQYF. The chain links TRBV2 to TRBJ2-7, with TRBD2 identical over 8 bases. CDR1 is SNHLY, CDR2 FYNNEI, per germline. The trim removed 2 bases at V and 2 bases at J, leaving 5 bases unmatched. This CDR3 comprises 15 residues.

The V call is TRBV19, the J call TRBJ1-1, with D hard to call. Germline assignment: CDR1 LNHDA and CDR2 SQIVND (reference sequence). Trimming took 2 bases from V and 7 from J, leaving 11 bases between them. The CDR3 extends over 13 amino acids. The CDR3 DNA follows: TGTGCCAGTAGTATAAACGGTAAGGGTGAAGCTTTCTTT. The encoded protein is CASSINGKGEAFF. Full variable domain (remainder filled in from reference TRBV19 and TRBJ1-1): DGGITQSPKYLFRKEGQNVTLSCEQNLNHDAMYWYRQDPGQGLRLIYYSQIVNDFQKGDIAEGYSVSREKKESFPLTVTSAQKNPTAFYLCASSINGKGEAFFGQGTRLTVV.

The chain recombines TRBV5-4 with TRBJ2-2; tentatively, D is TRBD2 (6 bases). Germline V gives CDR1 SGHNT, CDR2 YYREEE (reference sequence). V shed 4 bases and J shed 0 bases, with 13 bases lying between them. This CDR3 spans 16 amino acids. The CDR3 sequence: CASSPPRLANTGELFF. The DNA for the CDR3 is TGTGCCAGCAGCCCCCCTCGACTAGCGAACACCGGGGAGCTGTTTTTT.